This T cell receptor beta chain was recorded in a study of cytomegalovirus exposure and HLA in healthy donors. Regarding the study as a whole: The CMV antigen specificity of a few CMV-associated chains was confirmed through in vitro analysis. Indistinguishable V segments, including TRBV6-2 and TRBV6-3, were excluded. Among the most significant clusters, several appeared linked to common viral pathogens in a later analysis.

As for the donors, each was a healthy bone marrow donor. This clone has a handful of counts. Its antigen is not identified. The PCR employed 60 Vbeta primers together with 13 Jbeta primers. Clones were sequenced by immunoSEQ multiplex PCR, and TCRdb holds only the in-frame ones, with some missing. The sample has about 130,000 clones; roughly 70% are singletons. V gave up 4 bases and J gave up 1 base; unmatched junction bases: 6. Germline V gene sequence: CDR1 SGDLS, CDR2 YYNGEE. The CDR3 length is 16 residues. The chain carries TRBV9 and TRBJ1-5; 9 nucleotides line up with TRBD1. This clonotype originated in a man between 18 and 35 years old in good health and CMV-seropositive. Sequenced input: PBMCs. CDR3 sequence reads: CASSKTGGPSNQPQHF. The CDR3 bases are TGTGCCAGCAGCAAGACAGGGGGACCGAGCAATCAGCCCCAGCATTTT.